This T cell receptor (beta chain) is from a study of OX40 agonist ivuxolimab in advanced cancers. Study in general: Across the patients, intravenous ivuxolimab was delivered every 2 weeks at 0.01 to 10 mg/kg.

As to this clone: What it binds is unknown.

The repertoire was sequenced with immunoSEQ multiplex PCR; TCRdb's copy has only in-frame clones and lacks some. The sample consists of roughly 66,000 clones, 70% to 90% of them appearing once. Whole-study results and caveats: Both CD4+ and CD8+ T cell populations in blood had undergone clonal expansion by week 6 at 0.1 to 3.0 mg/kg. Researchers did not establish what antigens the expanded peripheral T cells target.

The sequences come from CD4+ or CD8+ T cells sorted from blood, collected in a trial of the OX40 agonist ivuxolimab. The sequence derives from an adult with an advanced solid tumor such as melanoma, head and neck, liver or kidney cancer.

CDR3 nucleotides: TGCGCCAGCAGCTTGGAGCAGGGAAGCACCGGGGAGCTGTTTTTT. It translates to CASSLEQGSTGELFF. V and J are TRBV5-1 and TRBJ2-2, with D maybe TRBD1 (5 bases). The CDR3 loop spans 15 amino acids. Germline-derived CDR1 and CDR2 are SGHRS and YFSETQ. The V gene lost 0 bases and the J gene lost 4 bases, with 10 bases spanning the gap.